This is a list of T cell receptor beta chains from one sample in a study of blood T cell repertoires in COVID-19. Generated by immunoSEQ multiplex PCR, the TCRdb table keeps only in-frame clones and is missing some. Here the sample spans roughly 40,000 clones, roughly 84% being singletons. Sequencing was carried out using peripheral blood. These receptors all come from a man aged 70 or older with acute or convalescent COVID-19. Each CDR3 is given with its conserved first and last residue. The D gene is left open where the match is weak. The listing skips clone size in some rows; elsewhere it reads once, few, many or a size class.

>.|TRBV11-3|TRBJ2-7|.
CASSPTGGPYSYEQYF
TGTGCCAGCAGCCCCACCGGGGGGCCCTACTCCTACGAGCAGTACTTC
>.|TRBV29-1|TRBJ2-7|.
CSVLSDEQYF
TGCAGCGTTCTCTCAGACGAGCAGTACTTC
>TRBD2|TRBV6-1|TRBJ2-5|.
CASSALGLAGGETQYF
TGTGCCAGCAGTGCATTGGGACTAGCGGGAGGGGAGACCCAGTACTTC
>TRBD1|TRBV19|TRBJ2-3|once
CASEGDSNTDTQYF
TGTGCCAGCGAAGGGGACAGCAATACAGATACGCAGTATTTT
>.|TRBV11-2|TRBJ2-5|.
CASSIAALGVETQYF
TGTGCCAGCAGCATTGCGGCTTTAGGGGTGGAGACCCAGTACTTC
>.|TRBV3-1/TRBV3-2|TRBJ1-1|.
CASSLGFHGGGTEAFF
TGTGCCAGCAGTCTCGGTTTCCACGGCGGGGGCACTGAAGCTTTCTTT
>.|TRBV5-1|TRBJ2-2|.
CASSSDTPNTGELFF
TGCGCCAGCAGCTCGGACACCCCGAACACCGGGGAGCTGTTTTTT
>.|TRBV29-1|TRBJ2-7|.
CSALLPSPTEQYF
TGCAGCGCCCTTCTCCCGAGTCCCACCGAGCAGTACTTC
>TRBD1|TRBV29-1|TRBJ1-2|.
CSVGTGYGYTF
TGCAGCGTTGGGACAGGCTATGGCTACACCTTC
>TRBD1|TRBV19|TRBJ2-2|.
CASSGQGALSLNTGELFF
TGTGCCAGTAGTGGACAGGGCGCCTTATCTTTGAACACCGGGGAGCTGTTTTTT
>TRBD2|TRBV2|TRBJ2-5|.
CASNLSGGPGETQYF
TGTGCCAGCAACTTAAGCGGGGGCCCCGGGGAGACCCAGTACTTC
>.|TRBV27|TRBJ2-6|.
CASSFRAPSGANVLTF
TGTGCCAGCAGTTTTCGCGCTCCCTCTGGGGCCAACGTCCTGACTTTC
>TRBD1|TRBV5-1|TRBJ1-6|.
CASSLGPQGGNNSPLHF
TGCGCCAGCAGCTTGGGACCGCAGGGGGGAAATAATTCACCCCTCCACTTT
>TRBD1|TRBV5-1|TRBJ2-1|.
CASSFDRQGTNEQFF
TGCGCCAGCAGCTTTGATCGACAGGGCACCAATGAGCAGTTCTTC
>.|TRBV12-5|TRBJ1-1|.
CASGLTSTEAFF
TGTGCTAGTGGTTTGACGAGTACTGAAGCTTTCTTT
>.|TRBV11-2|TRBJ1-6|.
CASSLSGRVNSPLHF
TGTGCCAGCAGCTTATCCGGCAGGGTGAATTCACCCCTCCACTTT
>.|TRBV9|TRBJ1-3|.
CASSVSGNTIYF
TGTGCCAGCAGCGTATCAGGAAACACCATATATTTT
>.|TRBV29-1|TRBJ1-2|.
CSVEAPGGYGYTF
TGCAGCGTTGAAGCCCCCGGGGGCTATGGCTACACCTTC
>TRBD1|TRBV2|TRBJ1-6|.
CASRLRGQDSPLHF
TGTGCCAGCAGGCTCAGGGGGCAGGATTCACCCCTCCACTTT
>TRBD1|TRBV2|TRBJ2-5|.
CASSFNRGRETQYF
TGTGCCAGCAGTTTTAACAGGGGGCGGGAGACCCAGTACTTC
>TRBD1|TRBV7-9|TRBJ2-1|once
CASSFRTGVFDEQFF
TGTGCCAGCAGCTTCAGGACAGGGGTATTTGATGAGCAGTTCTTC
>TRBD1|TRBV18|TRBJ1-2|.
CASSPNRGTNYGYTF
TGTGCCAGCTCACCAAACAGGGGGACTAACTATGGCTACACCTTC
>TRBD2|TRBV5-4|TRBJ2-1|.
CASSPTSGGLREQFF
TGTGCCAGCAGCCCGACTAGCGGGGGCCTTAGGGAGCAGTTCTTC
>.|TRBV5-1|TRBJ1-2|.
CASSFRDPRDGYGYTF
TGCGCCAGCAGCTTCAGAGACCCCAGGGATGGCTATGGCTACACCTTC
>.|TRBV30|TRBJ1-4|.
CAWTAGPNRVGKLFF
TGTGCCTGGACCGCGGGCCCCAATCGCGTCGGAAAACTGTTTTTT
>TRBD1|TRBV27|TRBJ1-4|.
CASSSGTGVEKLFF
TGTGCCAGCAGTTCCGGGACAGGGGTAGAAAAACTGTTTTTT
>TRBD1|TRBV10-3|TRBJ2-7|.
CAISGTGGTANYEQYF
TGTGCCATCAGTGGGACAGGAGGCACCGCGAACTACGAGCAGTACTTC
>.|TRBV6-5|TRBJ1-1|.
CASSSQSNTEAFF
TGTGCCAGCAGTTCACAGTCGAACACTGAAGCTTTCTTT
>.|TRBV9|TRBJ2-7|.
CASSPSPHEQYF
TGTGCCAGCAGCCCTTCCCCCCACGAGCAGTACTTC
>.|TRBV29-1|TRBJ1-2|once
CSLATGYGYTF
TGCAGCCTAGCAACAGGGTACGGCTACACCTTC
>TRBD1|TRBV5-8|TRBJ2-1|.
CASSWGGTVAGGEQFF
TGTGCCAGCAGCTGGGGTGGGACAGTCGCCGGTGGTGAGCAGTTCTTC
>.|TRBV6-5|TRBJ1-5|.
CASSYGGFNQPQHF
TGTGCCAGCAGTTACGGGGGGTTTAATCAGCCCCAGCATTTT
>.|TRBV18|TRBJ2-1|.
CASSGLEQFF
TGTGCCAGCTCCGGACTAGAGCAGTTCTTC
>.|TRBV5-1|TRBJ2-1|medium-sized
CASSRHPSSYNEQFF
TGCGCCAGCAGCCGCCACCCGAGCTCCTACAATGAGCAGTTCTTC
>.|TRBV11-2|TRBJ2-6|.
CASSFSGTGANVLTF
TGTGCCAGCAGCTTTTCGGGGACTGGGGCCAACGTCCTGACTTTC
>.|TRBV10-3|TRBJ2-5|.
CAISQGQETQYF
TGTGCCATCAGCCAGGGCCAAGAGACCCAGTACTTC
>.|TRBV14|TRBJ1-2|once
CASSQDWETPNGYTF
TGTGCCAGCAGCCAAGATTGGGAGACCCCCAACGGCTACACCTTC
>.|TRBV7-9|TRBJ1-2|.
CASTQANYGYTF
TGTGCCAGCACCCAGGCTAACTATGGCTACACCTTC
>TRBD1|TRBV6-5|TRBJ1-1|once
CASSSTGVNTEAFF
TGTGCCAGCAGCTCAACAGGGGTGAACACTGAAGCTTTCTTT
>TRBD1|TRBV3-1/TRBV3-2|TRBJ1-6|.
CASKLGQANSPLHF
TGTGCCAGCAAGTTGGGACAGGCAAATTCACCCCTCCACTTT
>.|TRBV2|TRBJ2-3|.
CASRRGADTQYF
TGTGCCAGCAGGCGGGGTGCAGATACGCAGTATTTT
>TRBD2|TRBV10-1|TRBJ2-1|.
CASSGPSGGDNEQFF
TGCGCCAGCAGTGGTCCTAGCGGGGGGGACAATGAGCAGTTCTTC